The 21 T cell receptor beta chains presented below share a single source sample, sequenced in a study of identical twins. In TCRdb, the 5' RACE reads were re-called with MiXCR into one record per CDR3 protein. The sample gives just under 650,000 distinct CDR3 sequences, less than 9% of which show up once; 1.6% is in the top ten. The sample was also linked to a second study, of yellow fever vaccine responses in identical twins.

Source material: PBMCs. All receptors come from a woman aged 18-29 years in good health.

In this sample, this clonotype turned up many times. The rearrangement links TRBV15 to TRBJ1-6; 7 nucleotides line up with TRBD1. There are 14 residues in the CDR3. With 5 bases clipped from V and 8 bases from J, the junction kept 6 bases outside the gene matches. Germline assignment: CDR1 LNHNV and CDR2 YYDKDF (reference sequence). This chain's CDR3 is CATSPGTDDSPLHF. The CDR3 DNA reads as TGTGCCACCAGCCCAGGGACAGATGATTCACCCCTCCACTTT.

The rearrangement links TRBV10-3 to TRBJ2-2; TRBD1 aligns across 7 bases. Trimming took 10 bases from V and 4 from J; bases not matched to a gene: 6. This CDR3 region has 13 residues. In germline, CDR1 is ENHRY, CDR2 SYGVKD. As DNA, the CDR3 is TGTGCCACCCAAACAGGGGCCACCGGGGAGCTGTTTTTT. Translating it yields CATQTGATGELFF.

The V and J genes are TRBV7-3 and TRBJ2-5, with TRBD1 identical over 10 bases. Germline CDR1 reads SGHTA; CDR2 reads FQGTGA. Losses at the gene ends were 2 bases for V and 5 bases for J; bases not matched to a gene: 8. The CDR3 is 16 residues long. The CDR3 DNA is TGTGCCAGCAGCTTAGGGGACAGGGGAGTGGGGGAGACCCAGTACTTC. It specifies CASSLGDRGVGETQYF.

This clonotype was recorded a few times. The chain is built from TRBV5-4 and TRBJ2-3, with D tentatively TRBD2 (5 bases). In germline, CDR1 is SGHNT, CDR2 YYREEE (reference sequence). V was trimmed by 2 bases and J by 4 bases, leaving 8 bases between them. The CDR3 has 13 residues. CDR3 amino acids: CASSLSAADTQYF. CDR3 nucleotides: TGTGCCAGCAGCTTATCAGCGGCAGATACGCAGTATTTT. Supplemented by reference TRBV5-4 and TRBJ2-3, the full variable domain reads ETGVTQSPTHLIKTRGQQVTLRCSSQSGHNTVSWYQQALGQGPQFIFQYYREEENGRGNFPPRFSGLQFPNYSSELNVNALELDDSALYLCASSLSAADTQYFGPGTRLTVL.

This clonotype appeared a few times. CDR3 region: CASSWKAPGQGRHEQYF. DNA of the CDR3: TGTGCCAGCAGCTGGAAAGCACCGGGACAGGGACGCCACGAGCAGTACTTC. This chain joins TRBV7-8 and TRBJ2-7; 9 bases align to TRBD1. This CDR3 has 17 residues. The germline V gene encodes CDR1 SGHVS and CDR2 FQNEAQ. J was trimmed by 5 bases and V by 4 bases; bases with no gene match: 15. Based on the CDR3 plus reference TRBV7-8 and TRBJ2-7, the full variable domain is GAGVSQSPRYKVAKRGQDVALRCDPISGHVSLFWYQQALGQGPEFLTYFQNEAQLDKSGLPSDRFFAERPEGSVSTLKIQRTQQEDSAVYLCASSWKAPGQGRHEQYFGPGTRLTVT.

The CDR3 spells CASSSGTGSTGANVLTF. The CDR3 DNA sequence: TGTGCCAGCAGCTCCGGGACAGGGTCGACTGGGGCCAACGTCCTGACTTTC. The chain carries TRBV28 and TRBJ2-6; TRBD1 matches 9 bases. CDR3 length: 17 amino acids. V lost 6 bases, J lost 2 bases, and 8 bases stayed unmatched. Germline CDR1 MDHEN, CDR2 SYDVKM. Full variable domain (outside the CDR3, taken from reference TRBV28 and TRBJ2-6): DVKVTQSSRYLVKRTGEKVFLECVQDMDHENMFWYRQDPGLGLRLIYFSYDVKMKEKGDIPEGYSVSREKKERFSLILESASTNQTSMYLCASSSGTGSTGANVLTFGAGSRLTVL.

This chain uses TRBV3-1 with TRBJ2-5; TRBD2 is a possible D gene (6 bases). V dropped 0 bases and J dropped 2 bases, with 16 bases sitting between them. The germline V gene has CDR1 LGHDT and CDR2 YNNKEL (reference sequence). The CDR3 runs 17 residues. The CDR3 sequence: CASSQDFPRAGQETQYF. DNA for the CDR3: TGTGCCAGCAGCCAAGATTTCCCCCGGGCGGGGCAAGAGACCCAGTACTTC.

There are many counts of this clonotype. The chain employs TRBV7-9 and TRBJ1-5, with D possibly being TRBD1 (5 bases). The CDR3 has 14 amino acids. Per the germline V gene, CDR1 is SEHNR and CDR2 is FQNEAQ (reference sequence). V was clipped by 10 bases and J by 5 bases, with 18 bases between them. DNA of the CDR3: TGTGCCATAGCGTCGGGGGACCGACATCAGCCCCAGCATTTT. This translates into CAIASGDRHQPQHF.

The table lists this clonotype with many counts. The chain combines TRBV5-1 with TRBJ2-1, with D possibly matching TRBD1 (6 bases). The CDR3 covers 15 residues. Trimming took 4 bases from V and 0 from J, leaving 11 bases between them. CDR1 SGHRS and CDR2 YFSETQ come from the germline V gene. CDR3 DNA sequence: TGCGCCAGCAGCAACAGACAGGACTCCTACAATGAGCAGTTCTTC. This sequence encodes CASSNRQDSYNEQFF. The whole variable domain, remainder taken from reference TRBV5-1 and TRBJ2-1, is KAGVTQTPRYLIKTRGQQVTLSCSPISGHRSVSWYQQTPGQGLQFLFEYFSETQRNKGNFPGRFSGRQFSNSRSEMNVSTLELGDSALYLCASSNRQDSYNEQFFGPGTRLTVL.

Here the CDR3 DNA reads TGTGCCAGCAGCCCATTGAGTGAGCAGGGGGCAGGAAATACGCAGTATTTT. Its protein is CASSPLSEQGAGNTQYF. This chain uses TRBV12-3 or TRBV12-4 with TRBJ2-3, with 8 bases identical to TRBD1. The CDR3 spans 17 residues. J lost 7 bases, V lost 6 bases, and 18 bases had no gene match.

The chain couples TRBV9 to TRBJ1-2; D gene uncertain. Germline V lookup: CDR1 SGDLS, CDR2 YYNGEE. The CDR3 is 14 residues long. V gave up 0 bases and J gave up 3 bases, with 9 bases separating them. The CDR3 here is CASSVGLGDYGYTF. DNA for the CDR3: TGTGCCAGCAGCGTAGGTCTGGGAGACTATGGCTACACCTTC.

The CDR3 nucleotides are TGTGCCAGCAGCTCCGTGGAGCGGCCCTACGAGCAGTACTTC. Protein: CASSSVERPYEQYF. V usage is TRBV7-3 and J usage is TRBJ2-7; D may be TRBD2 (5 bases). Germline V CDR1 and CDR2: SGHTA, FQGTGA. The CDR3 spans 14 residues. Trimming took off 4 bases at V and 2 bases at J, with 12 bases between the two ends.

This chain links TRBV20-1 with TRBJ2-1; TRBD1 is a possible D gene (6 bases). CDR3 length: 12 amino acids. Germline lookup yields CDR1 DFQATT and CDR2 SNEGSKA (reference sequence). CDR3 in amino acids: CRLIRGGNEQFF. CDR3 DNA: TGCAGATTGATTCGAGGGGGTAATGAGCAGTTCTTC.

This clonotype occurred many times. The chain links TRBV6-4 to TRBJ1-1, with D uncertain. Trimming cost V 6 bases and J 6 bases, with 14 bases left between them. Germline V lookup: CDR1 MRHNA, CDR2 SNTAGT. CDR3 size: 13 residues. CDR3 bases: TGTGCCAGCAGCGAGACACCCAACTCTGAAGCTTTCTTT. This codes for CASSETPNSEAFF.

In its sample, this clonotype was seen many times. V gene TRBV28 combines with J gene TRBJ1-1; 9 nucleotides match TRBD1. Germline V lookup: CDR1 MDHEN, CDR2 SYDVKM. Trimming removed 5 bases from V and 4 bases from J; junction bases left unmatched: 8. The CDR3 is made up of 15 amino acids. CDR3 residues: CASSPWGTGSTEAFF. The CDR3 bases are TGTGCCAGCAGTCCCTGGGGGACAGGGAGCACTGAAGCTTTCTTT.

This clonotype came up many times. CDR3 sequence (DNA): TGTGCCAGCAGCTTAGCAAGTAGCCTCAATCAGCCCCAGCATTTT. Amino acid sequence: CASSLASSLNQPQHF. The chain is built from TRBV7-2 and TRBJ1-5; D is undetermined. The length of the CDR3 is 15 residues. Germline loops: CDR1 SGHTA, CDR2 FQGNSA. V was pared by 0 bases and J by 3 bases, with 9 bases between.

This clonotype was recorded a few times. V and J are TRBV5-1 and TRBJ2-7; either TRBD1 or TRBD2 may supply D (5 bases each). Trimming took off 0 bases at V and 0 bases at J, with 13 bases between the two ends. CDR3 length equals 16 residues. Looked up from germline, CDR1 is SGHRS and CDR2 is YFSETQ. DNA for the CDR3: TGCGCCAGCAGCTTGGATGGTGCAGGGAGCTCCTACGAGCAGTACTTC. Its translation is CASSLDGAGSSYEQYF.

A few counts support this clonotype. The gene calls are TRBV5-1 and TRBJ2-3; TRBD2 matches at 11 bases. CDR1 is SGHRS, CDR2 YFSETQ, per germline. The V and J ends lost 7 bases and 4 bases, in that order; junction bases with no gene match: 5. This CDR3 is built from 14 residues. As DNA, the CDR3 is TGCGCCAGCCGGCGACTAGCGGGGCCAGATACGCAGTATTTT. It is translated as CASRRLAGPDTQYF. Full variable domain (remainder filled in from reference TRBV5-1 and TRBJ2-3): KAGVTQTPRYLIKTRGQQVTLSCSPISGHRSVSWYQQTPGQGLQFLFEYFSETQRNKGNFPGRFSGRQFSNSRSEMNVSTLELGDSALYLCASRRLAGPDTQYFGPGTRLTVL.

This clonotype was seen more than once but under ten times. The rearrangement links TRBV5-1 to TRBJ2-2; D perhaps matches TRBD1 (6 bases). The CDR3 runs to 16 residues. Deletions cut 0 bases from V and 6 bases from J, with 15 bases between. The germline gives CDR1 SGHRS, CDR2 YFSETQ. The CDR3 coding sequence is TGCGCCAGCAGCTTGGAGTTGGGGGCCGACGCCGGGGAGCTGTTTTTT. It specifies CASSLELGADAGELFF.

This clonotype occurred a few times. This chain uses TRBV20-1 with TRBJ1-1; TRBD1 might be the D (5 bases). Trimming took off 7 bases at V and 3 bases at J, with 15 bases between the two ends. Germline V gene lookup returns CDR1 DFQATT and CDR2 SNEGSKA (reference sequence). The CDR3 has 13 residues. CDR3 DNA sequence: TGCAGTGAAAGGGAAGGGGTGGACACTGAAGCTTTCTTT. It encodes CSEREGVDTEAFF.

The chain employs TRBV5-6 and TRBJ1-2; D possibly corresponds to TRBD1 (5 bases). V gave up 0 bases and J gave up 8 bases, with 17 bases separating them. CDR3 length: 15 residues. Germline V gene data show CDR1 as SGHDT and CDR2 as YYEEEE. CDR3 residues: CASSLGVRAPEGYTF. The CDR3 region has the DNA TGTGCCAGCAGCTTGGGCGTCAGGGCCCCTGAGGGCTACACCTTC.